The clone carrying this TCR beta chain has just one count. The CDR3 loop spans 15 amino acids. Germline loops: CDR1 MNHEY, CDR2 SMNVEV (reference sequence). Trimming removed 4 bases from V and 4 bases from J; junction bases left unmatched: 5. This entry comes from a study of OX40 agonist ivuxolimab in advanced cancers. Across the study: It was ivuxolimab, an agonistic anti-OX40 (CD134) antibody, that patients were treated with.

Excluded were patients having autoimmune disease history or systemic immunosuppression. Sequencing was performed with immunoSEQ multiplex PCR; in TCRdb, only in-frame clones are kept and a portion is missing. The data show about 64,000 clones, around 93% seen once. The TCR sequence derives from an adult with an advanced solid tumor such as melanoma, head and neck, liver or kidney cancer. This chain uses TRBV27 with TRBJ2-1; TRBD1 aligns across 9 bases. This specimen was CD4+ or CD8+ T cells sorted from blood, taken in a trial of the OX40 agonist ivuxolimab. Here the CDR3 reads CASSSSGTGYNEQFF. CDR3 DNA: TGTGCCAGCAGTTCCTCAGGGACAGGGTACAATGAGCAGTTCTTC.